This passage covers 14 T cell receptor beta chains from one sample sequenced in a study of T cell responses to AZD1222 COVID-19 vaccine. Produced via immunoSEQ multiplex PCR; TCRdb's table is partial and in-frame only. Here the sample spans fewer than 30,000 clones, over 75% being singletons. Sequencing used peripheral blood, obtained on day 0 of AZD1222 vaccination. The receptors stem from an adult in good health.

This clone was counted a few times. The chain employs TRBV29-1 and TRBJ1-4, with D perhaps matching TRBD1 (5 bases). The CDR3 is 13 amino acids. Germline CDR1 is SQVTM and CDR2 is ANQGSEA. V lost 5 bases and J lost 7, with 14 bases in between. Here the CDR3 reads CSVRDQAFEKLFF. CDR3 bases: TGCAGCGTTAGGGACCAAGCCTTTGAAAAACTGTTTTTT.

The CDR3 sequence: CASSVVLGAFF. In DNA, the CDR3 is TGTGCCAGCAGTGTGGTATTGGGAGCTTTCTTT. This sequence joins TRBV2 and TRBJ1-1; unclear D gene. The CDR3 has 11 amino acids. V was trimmed by 4 bases and J by 10 bases, leaving 10 bases between them. Germline V gives CDR1 SNHLY, CDR2 FYNNEI.

The rearrangement uses TRBV18 and TRBJ2-1; D perhaps matches TRBD2 (7 bases). V lost 3 bases and J lost 7, with 16 bases in between. CDR3 size: 15 residues. Germline V gene lookup returns CDR1 KGHSH and CDR2 LQKENI. As DNA, the CDR3 is TGTGCCAGCTCACCGATGATGGGGGGGCTAAATGAGCAGTTCTTC. Translated, it gives CASSPMMGGLNEQFF.

The chain recombines TRBV5-4 with TRBJ2-1; no clear D. The V end was cut by 2 bases, the J end by 6 bases, with 9 bases between. The CDR3 spans 13 residues. Per germline, CDR1 SGHNT and CDR2 YYREEE (reference sequence). As DNA, the CDR3 is TGTGCCAGCAGCTTAGACGCAATCAATGAGCAGTTCTTC. This translates into CASSLDAINEQFF.

The J gene is TRBJ2-5, the V gene TRBV11-3, with TRBD2 identical over 12 bases. Trimming at V came to 1 base and at J to 5 bases, leaving 8 bases not matched to a gene. Germline CDR1 and CDR2: SGHNT and YENEEA. The CDR3 consists of 17 residues. CDR3 sequence: CASSLGLAGGSYETQYF. CDR3 bases: TGTGCCAGCAGCTTAGGGCTAGCGGGAGGGTCCTATGAGACCCAGTACTTC.

This clone was counted a single time. In nucleotides, the CDR3 is TGTGCCAGCAGCTTAGGTTCAGGGTCCCAGGGGAAACTGTTTTTT. Amino acids: CASSLGSGSQGKLFF. This chain connects TRBV7-9 to TRBJ1-4; D is perhaps TRBD1 (6 bases). The CDR3 consists of 15 residues. The germline V gene has CDR1 SEHNR and CDR2 FQNEAQ (reference sequence). The ends were cut back, 1 base at V and 11 bases at J, with 17 bases in the middle. The full variable domain, with the rest looked up from reference TRBV7-9 and TRBJ1-4, is DTGVSQNPRHKITKRGQNVTFRCDPISEHNRLYWYRQTLGQGPEFLTYFQNEAQLEKSRLLSDRFSAERPKGSFSTLEIQRTEQGDSAMYLCASSLGSGSQGKLFFGSGTQLSVL.

The chain has TRBV28 and TRBJ1-1; D is perhaps TRBD1 (5 bases). The CDR3 loop spans 16 amino acids. V was cut by 8 bases and J by 1 base, with 20 bases left in between. CDR1 and CDR2 from the germline V gene are MDHEN and SYDVKM. This CDR3 is CASFGLGRGTNTEAFF. CDR3 DNA sequence: TGTGCCAGCTTCGGTCTGGGGCGGGGAACGAACACTGAAGCTTTCTTT.

V usage is TRBV5-1 and J usage is TRBJ2-5; D gene uncertain. This CDR3 spans 15 amino acids. Germline values: CDR1 SGHRS, CDR2 YFSETQ. The V and J ends lost 0 bases and 4 bases respectively, with 13 bases between them. This CDR3 reads CASSLEPTTTETQYF. CDR3 nucleotide sequence: TGCGCCAGCAGCTTGGAGCCTACCACAACAGAGACCCAGTACTTC.

The J gene is TRBJ2-5, the V gene TRBV7-2; 11 bases are shared with TRBD2. V lost 5 bases, J lost 3 bases, and 2 bases stayed unmatched. The CDR3 is 14 amino acids. From germline, CDR1 is SGHTA and CDR2 FQGNSA. The CDR3 nucleotides read TGTGCCAGCAGCCCGGGACTAGCGGAAGAGACCCAGTACTTC. As protein: CASSPGLAEETQYF.

The sample holds a few counts of this clone. The V call is TRBV7-3, the J call TRBJ2-1, with TRBD2 matching over 7 bases. Losses at the gene ends were 5 bases for V and 5 bases for J; bases not matched to a gene: 9. Germline loops: CDR1 SGHTA, CDR2 FQGTGA. CDR3 length: 15 residues. The CDR3 nucleotides read TGTGCCAGCAGCCAAGGTGGGCTAGCGGACAATGAGCAGTTCTTC. Protein product: CASSQGGLADNEQFF. Full variable domain (remainder filled in from reference TRBV7-3 and TRBJ2-1): GAGVSQTPSNKVTEKGKYVELRCDPISGHTALYWYRQSLGQGPEFLIYFQGTGAADDSGLPNDRFFAVRPEGSVSTLKIQRTERGDSAVYLCASSQGGLADNEQFFGPGTRLTVL.

V and J are TRBV6-2 or TRBV6-3 and TRBJ2-7; TRBD1 is a possible D gene (5 bases). Germline assignment: CDR1 MNHEY and CDR2 SVGEGT. The CDR3 extends over 14 amino acids. Trimming removed 6 bases at V and 0 bases at J, with 12 bases between. Here the CDR3 reads CASSRQLPSYEQYF. The CDR3 coding sequence is TGTGCCAGCAGCAGACAGCTACCCTCCTACGAGCAGTACTTC.

This clone appeared once. This chain links TRBV5-1 with TRBJ2-7, with no clear D. Trimming pared 5 bases from V and 3 bases from J, leaving 15 bases between. CDR3 length: 14 amino acids. CDR1 is SGHRS and CDR2 is YFSETQ in the germline V gene. DNA for the CDR3: TGCGCCAGCAGTTATGGGGATAGTGGCTACGAGCAGTACGTC. Protein product: CASSYGDSGYEQYV.

V is TRBV10-3 and J is TRBJ2-7, with 11 positions matching TRBD1. With V trimmed by 2 bases and J by 5 bases, 5 bases remained unmatched. The CDR3 consists of 15 residues. Germline values: CDR1 ENHRY, CDR2 SYGVKD. The DNA for the CDR3 is TGTGCCATCAGTGAGCGGACAGGGGGCCGGGACGAGCAGTACTTC. Its translation: CAISERTGGRDEQYF.

CDR3 sequence: CASSPDRGNEQYF. The CDR3 region has the DNA TGTGCCAGCAGCCCCGACAGGGGAAACGAGCAGTACTTC. V gene TRBV5-4 combines with J gene TRBJ2-7; the match to TRBD1 covers 8 bases. CDR3 length: 13 amino acids. In germline, CDR1 is SGHNT, CDR2 YYREEE (reference sequence). Trimming at V came to 4 bases and at J to 5 bases, leaving 5 bases not matched to a gene.